These 20 T cell receptor beta chains were all obtained from the same sample, sequenced in a study of identical twins. TCRdb used MiXCR to reprocess the 5' RACE reads, holding one entry per CDR3 protein. The data hold a few hundred thousand distinct CDR3 sequences, with around 20% observed a single time. Sequenced input: naive T cells sorted from blood. The receptors shown here come from a man aged 50 to 60 in good health.

This clonotype was seen a handful of times. The rearrangement links TRBV12-3 or TRBV12-4 to TRBJ1-4; D is perhaps TRBD1 (6 bases). Trimming stripped 5 bases from V and 7 bases from J, with 14 bases between. This CDR3 is built from 14 residues. CDR3 sequence (DNA): TGTGCCAGCAGTAGAGAGAACAGGGTTGAAAAACTGTTTTTT. This codes for CASSRENRVEKLFF.

The CDR3 DNA sequence: TGCGCCAGCAGCGATCTGTCGAGCTCCTACGAGCAGTACTTC. This sequence encodes CASSDLSSSYEQYF. The chain couples TRBV5-1 to TRBJ2-7; D uncertain. Trimming removed 4 bases at V and 0 bases at J, with 11 bases between. The V gene's germline CDR1 is SGHRS and CDR2 YFSETQ. The CDR3 spans 14 residues.

This chain joins TRBV9 and TRBJ2-3, with D uncertain. V was trimmed by 1 base and J by 4 bases, leaving 13 bases between them. The germline gives CDR1 SGDLS, CDR2 YYNGEE. This CDR3 spans 15 amino acids. CDR3 sequence reads: CASSVSPSGPDTQYF. The CDR3 bases are TGTGCCAGCAGCGTAAGTCCGAGTGGGCCAGATACGCAGTATTTT.

This clonotype was recorded a few times. The chain links TRBV29-1 to TRBJ2-1, with D tentatively TRBD1 or TRBD2 (5 bases each). The ends were cut back, 2 bases at V and 6 bases at J, with 8 bases in the middle. The CDR3 contains 12 residues. From germline, CDR1 is SQVTM and CDR2 ANQGSEA. The CDR3 sequence is CSVESGTNEQFF. The CDR3 nucleotides read TGCAGCGTTGAATCAGGGACCAATGAGCAGTTCTTC.

This clonotype was found many times. The chain employs TRBV6-5 and TRBJ1-6; 9 nucleotides match TRBD1. This CDR3 comprises 17 residues. Germline loops: CDR1 MNHEY, CDR2 SVGAGI. The V segment lost 2 bases and the J segment 5 bases; nucleotides outside the gene matches: 7. As DNA, the CDR3 is TGTGCCAGCAGTTACACCTCACAGGGGGCTAATAATTCACCCCTCCACTTT. Translated: CASSYTSQGANNSPLHF.

The chain joins TRBV6-5 to TRBJ2-1; 9 nucleotides agree with TRBD2. Trimming took 3 bases from V and 6 from J; bases not matched to a gene: 9. Germline CDR1 reads MNHEY; CDR2 reads SVGAGI. This CDR3 has 16 amino acids. The CDR3 nucleotides read TGTGCCAGCAGTTATTACGTCCTAGCGGGATCCAATGAGCAGTTCTTC. The encoded protein is CASSYYVLAGSNEQFF.

This clonotype has ten or more counts. This sequence joins TRBV20-1 and TRBJ2-3; 10 positions agree with TRBD2. The CDR3 length is 14 residues. Germline trimming cut 4 bases from V and 1 base from J; bases unmatched to any gene: 2. The germline CDR1 and CDR2 sequences are DFQATT and SNEGSKA (reference sequence). DNA for the CDR3: TGCAGTGCTACCGGGACTAGCGGCACAGATACGCAGTATTTT. This sequence encodes CSATGTSGTDTQYF.

This clonotype has more than one count but fewer than ten. The chain is built from TRBV7-8 and TRBJ1-5; 8 positions match TRBD1. J gave up 2 bases and V 5 bases, and 5 bases lay outside the gene matches. The CDR3 contains 15 residues. In germline, CDR1 is SGHVS, CDR2 FQNEAQ. For the CDR3, the DNA is TGTGCCAGCAGCACACGGGGACAGGGCAATCAGCCCCAGCATTTT. Protein sequence: CASSTRGQGNQPQHF.

This clonotype occurred many times. The CDR3: CASMGRAGVVNEQFF. Written as DNA, the CDR3 is TGTGCCAGCATGGGTCGGGCGGGAGTAGTCAATGAGCAGTTCTTC. The chain carries TRBV6-2 or TRBV6-3 and TRBJ2-1; 7 bases fit TRBD2. Germline values: CDR1 MNHEY, CDR2 SVGEGT. The V gene end was trimmed by 7 bases and the J gene end by 6 bases; junction bases not matched to a gene: 12. The CDR3 spans 15 residues.

This clonotype was counted between two and nine times. The chain has TRBV20-1 and TRBJ2-1; 13 bases fit TRBD2. CDR1 and CDR2 from the germline V gene are DFQATT and SNEGSKA (reference sequence). Trimming at V came to 5 bases and at J to 5 bases, leaving 6 bases not matched to a gene. The CDR3 is 15 amino acids. The CDR3 bases are TGCAGTGCTGGGAGTGGGACTAGCGGGAACAATGAGCAGTTCTTC. Amino acid sequence: CSAGSGTSGNNEQFF.

This clonotype showed up many times. This chain joins TRBV27 and TRBJ1-5, with D maybe TRBD1 (5 bases). The CDR3 runs to 14 residues. Germline CDR1 is MNHEY and CDR2 is SMNVEV (reference sequence). The V and J ends lost 3 bases and 0 bases respectively, with 6 bases between them. The CDR3 sequence: CASSFQGSNQPQHF. CDR3 bases: TGTGCCAGCAGTTTTCAGGGTAGCAATCAGCCCCAGCATTTT.

This chain joins TRBV5-1 and TRBJ1-2; 7 bases are a match to TRBD1. CDR1 and CDR2 from the germline V gene are SGHRS and YFSETQ. The V segment lost 3 bases and the J segment 0 bases; nucleotides outside the gene matches: 5. CDR3 length equals 15 residues. The chain's CDR3 is CASSYRDRPNYGYTF. The CDR3 DNA reads TGCGCCAGCAGCTACCGGGACAGACCTAACTATGGCTACACCTTC.

This clonotype was recorded many times. The J gene is TRBJ2-1, the V gene TRBV6-1; D possibly corresponds to TRBD2 (6 bases). CDR3 size: 14 residues. Germline values: CDR1 MNHNS, CDR2 SASEGT. Trimming cost V 7 bases and J 3 bases, with 13 bases left between them. CDR3 region: CASKRAGYYNEQFF. The CDR3 DNA reads TGTGCCAGCAAAAGGGCGGGGTACTACAATGAGCAGTTCTTC.

This clonotype came up a few times. This chain connects TRBV6-1 to TRBJ2-2; tentative D call: TRBD1 (6 bases). This CDR3 region has 16 residues. Trimming left V 1 base short and J 5 bases short, with 14 bases between. Per germline, CDR1 MNHNS and CDR2 SASEGT. The CDR3 DNA sequence: TGTGCCAGCAGTGAAGTAGGGGGTGATGTGACCGGGGAGCTGTTTTTT. Its translation: CASSEVGGDVTGELFF.

This clonotype was found a few times. The CDR3 DNA follows: TGTGCCTGGAGGGCGGGACAGGGGTACACAGATACGCAGTATTTT. Residues: CAWRAGQGYTDTQYF. The V and J genes are TRBV30 and TRBJ2-3; 10 nucleotides match TRBD1. The length of the CDR3 is 15 residues. The germline V gene has CDR1 GTSNPN and CDR2 SVGIG (reference sequence). The trim removed 3 bases at V and 2 bases at J, leaving 5 bases unmatched.

This clonotype was counted many times. The chain uses TRBV19 and TRBJ1-4; 10 bases line up with TRBD1. Per the germline V gene, CDR1 is LNHDA and CDR2 is SQIVND (reference sequence). CDR3 length: 14 residues. Trimming removed 5 bases from V and 8 bases from J; junction bases left unmatched: 5. CDR3 bases: TGTGCCAGTAGTCCCTCGGGACAGGGGGAAAAACTGTTTTTT. It codes for CASSPSGQGEKLFF. The variable domain in full, with the rest retrieved from reference TRBV19 and TRBJ1-4, is DGGITQSPKYLFRKEGQNVTLSCEQNLNHDAMYWYRQDPGQGLRLIYYSQIVNDFQKGDIAEGYSVSREKKESFPLTVTSAQKNPTAFYLCASSPSGQGEKLFFGSGTQLSVL.

The sample holds a few counts of this clonotype. This chain connects TRBV6-2 or TRBV6-3 to TRBJ2-7, with TRBD1 matching over 7 bases. The CDR3 is 15 residues long. CDR1 MNHEY and CDR2 SVGEGT come from the germline V gene. V was clipped by 0 bases and J by 3 bases; unmatched bases: 5. CDR3 in DNA: TGTGCCAGCAGTTACTCCGGACAGGCGTACTACGAGCAGTACTTC. It yields the protein CASSYSGQAYYEQYF.

This clonotype was recorded at least ten times. The chain has TRBV5-4 and TRBJ1-3; no reliable D call. The germline V gene has CDR1 SGHNT and CDR2 YYREEE (reference sequence). V dropped 4 bases and J dropped 4 bases, with 9 bases sitting between them. CDR3 length: 13 amino acids. The CDR3 sequence is CASSPGSGNTIYF. For the CDR3, the DNA is TGTGCCAGCAGCCCGGGGTCCGGAAACACCATATATTTT.

The chain joins TRBV18 to TRBJ2-7; D might be TRBD1 or TRBD2, each matching 5 bases. The CDR3 has 15 residues. Germline CDR1 reads KGHSH; CDR2 reads LQKENI. Trimming pared 3 bases from V and 7 bases from J, leaving 19 bases between. The CDR3, as DNA: TGTGCCAGCTCACCTGGGACGTCCGGAGTACATGAGCAGTACTTC. Its translation is CASSPGTSGVHEQYF.

V usage is TRBV5-1 and J usage is TRBJ2-7; D may be TRBD1 (6 bases). CDR1 and CDR2 (germline): SGHRS, YFSETQ. CDR3 length: 12 amino acids. Trimming removed 4 bases from V and 9 bases from J, with 14 bases in between. The CDR3 protein is CASSTTGIPQYF. In DNA form, the CDR3 reads TGCGCCAGCAGCACCACAGGGATTCCGCAGTACTTC.